This TCR beta chain was identified during a study of cytomegalovirus exposure and HLA in healthy donors. Study results and caveats: Reports credit the classifier with highly specific, highly sensitive diagnosis of cytomegalovirus status. Segments of the TCR beta V type were, in most cases, productive about 87% or about 30% of the time in an earlier analysis. Altogether, some 170 TCR beta chains were recorded as cytomegalovirus-associated.

As concerns this clone: Its antigen is not known.

Germline-derived CDR1 and CDR2 are DFQATT and SNEGSKA (reference sequence). V lost 7 bases to trimming and J lost 12 bases, with 12 bases between them. The length of the CDR3 is 9 residues. PCR primers comprised 60 Vbeta and 13 Jbeta primers. The data were produced by immunoSEQ multiplex PCR, yet TCRdb's version contains in-frame clones alone and is incomplete. The sample carries about 200,000 clones, around 79% recorded once. Nominally healthy donors were sampled, though unrecorded immune exposures were likely. V gene TRBV20-1 combines with J gene TRBJ1-2; the D gene is possibly TRBD1 (5 bases). Sequenced material: PBMCs. The sequence derives from a woman between 25 and 40 years old in good health and CMV-seropositive. For the CDR3, the DNA is TGCAGTGTTTGGGGGGGGGACACCTTC. It codes for CSVWGGDTF.